The 5 T cell receptor beta chains reported below all come from one sample, sequenced in a study of regulatory T cells in long-lasting Graves disease. Library construction for TCR beta used iRepertoire HTBI primers and Arm-PCR of CDR3 regions. TCRdb re-derived calls from the multiplex PCR reads in MiXCR, one entry per CDR3 protein. The sample records some 300,000 distinct CDR3 sequences, more than 20% being singletons. The time point is: persistent/refractory GD, antithyroid drugs over 5 years with positive TRAb. There was RNA extracted from PBMCs, and the TCR library was made from it. The material sequenced was peripheral blood mononuclear cells (PBMCs), taken when the disease was refractory, from a patient treated with antithyroid drugs. The receptors were gathered from a female donor with Graves disease.

This clonotype was detected ten times or more. V is TRBV11-2 and J is TRBJ1-1; no definite D call. The germline V gene has CDR1 SGHAT and CDR2 FQNNGV. The ends were cut back, 7 bases at V and 0 bases at J, with 12 bases in the middle. CDR3 size: 14 residues. CDR3 sequence (DNA): TGTGCCAGCAATCCGGAGAGGATGAACACTGAAGCTTTCTTT. Its translation: CASNPERMNTEAFF.

This clonotype was observed a few times. The gene calls are TRBV4-3 and TRBJ2-5; possible D gene TRBD1, 7 bases. V gave up 4 bases and J gave up 4 bases, with 16 bases separating them. The germline CDR1 and CDR2 sequences are LGHNA and YSLEER. CDR3 length: 15 residues. CDR3 nucleotides: TGCGCCAGCAGCCCTGGCGGGACAGAAGGAGAGACCCAGTACTTC. It specifies CASSPGGTEGETQYF.

This chain connects TRBV6-5 to TRBJ2-7; 10 positions match TRBD1. Germline CDR1 and CDR2: MNHEY and SVGAGI. J lost 4 bases, V lost 4 bases, and 10 bases had no gene match. CDR3 size: 16 residues. The CDR3 DNA is TGTGCCAGCAGTTCCCACGGGACAGGGGATCCTTACGAGCAGTACTTC. Amino acid sequence: CASSSHGTGDPYEQYF.

This clonotype was seen ten or more times. The chain uses TRBV16 and TRBJ1-1; D not resolved. This CDR3 contains 15 residues. Germline V CDR1 and CDR2: KGHSY, FQNENV. V lost 0 bases to trimming and J lost 1 base, with 9 bases between them. The CDR3 loop reads CASSQSRETNTEAFF. The CDR3 DNA sequence: TGTGCCAGCAGCCAATCACGGGAAACGAACACTGAAGCTTTCTTT.

This chain connects TRBV7-2 to TRBJ2-7; 7 nucleotides align to TRBD1. V lost 7 bases to trimming and J lost 2 bases; unmatched junction nucleotides: 11. The CDR3 is made up of 15 amino acids. The germline V gene encodes CDR1 SGHTA and CDR2 FQGNSA. The CDR3 sequence is CASTQTGQHPYEQYF. The CDR3 DNA sequence: TGTGCCAGCACCCAAACGGGACAGCACCCCTACGAGCAGTACTTC.